Below, 26 T cell receptor beta chains from the same sample are listed, as sequenced in a study of blood T cell repertoires in COVID-19. Sequencing was performed with immunoSEQ multiplex PCR; in TCRdb, only in-frame clones are kept and a portion is missing. The sample lists tens of thousands of clones, just over 85% occurring once. The sample consisted of peripheral blood. Receptors were obtained from a human donor in a cohort sampled during active COVID-19.

In this sample, this clone turned up once. The chain couples TRBV7-8 to TRBJ1-5; 8 positions match TRBD1. CDR1 SGHVS and CDR2 FQNEAQ come from the germline V gene. V gave up 0 bases and J gave up 0 bases; unmatched junction bases: 10. The CDR3 is made up of 19 amino acids. The CDR3 protein is CASSLAYRGERRSNQPQHF. The CDR3 DNA reads as TGTGCCAGCAGCTTAGCATACAGGGGGGAAAGGCGTAGCAATCAGCCCCAGCATTTT.

The chain combines TRBV6-5 with TRBJ1-1; no firm D call. Germline assignment: CDR1 MNHEY and CDR2 SVGAGI. This CDR3 is 13 amino acids long. The V gene lost 8 bases and the J gene lost 4 bases, with 14 bases spanning the gap. The CDR3 nucleotides read TGTGCCAGCGACGGAAAAGGAGGCACTGAAGCTTTCTTT. As protein: CASDGKGGTEAFF.

This chain uses TRBV5-1 with TRBJ2-3; TRBD2 matches 8 bases. The CDR3 length is 17 residues. Germline assignment: CDR1 SGHRS and CDR2 YFSETQ. V was clipped by 0 bases and J by 0 bases; unmatched bases: 6. Here the CDR3 reads CASSLVESGRSTDTQYF. As DNA, the CDR3 is TGCGCCAGCAGCTTGGTAGAAAGCGGGAGAAGCACAGATACGCAGTATTTT.

The chain is built from TRBV6-2 or TRBV6-3 and TRBJ1-5; D ambiguous. The CDR3 has 18 amino acids. With 5 bases removed from V and 0 bases from J, the gap between germline ends came to 20 bases. The germline V gene encodes CDR1 MNHEY and CDR2 SVGEGT. This CDR3 is CASSPGETDAYSNQPQHF. CDR3 DNA: TGTGCCAGCAGTCCCGGGGAAACCGACGCTTATAGCAATCAGCCCCAGCATTTT.

The rearrangement uses TRBV2 and TRBJ2-1, with TRBD2 matching 7 bases. Germline values: CDR1 SNHLY, CDR2 FYNNEI. There are 14 residues in the CDR3. Unmatched junction bases numbered 12, after V lost 4 bases and J lost 12 bases. This CDR3 is CASSGRDYLRGQFF. In DNA form, the CDR3 reads TGTGCCAGCAGTGGTCGGGACTACTTAAGGGGGCAGTTCTTC.

The V gene is TRBV21-1, the J gene TRBJ1-4; the table's D call TRBD1 went unverified against the DNA. TRBV21-1 is labeled a pseudogene. The CDR3 consists of 15 residues. The CDR3 DNA is TGTGCCAGCAGCAAAGGGGACAGGGTAAATGAAAAACTGTTTTTT. Translation: CASSKGDRVNEKLFF.

This rearrangement joins TRBV6-6 to TRBJ2-7, with 7 positions matching TRBD1. The CDR3 has 15 amino acids. Germline V gives CDR1 MNHNY, CDR2 SVGAGI (reference sequence). V lost 5 bases, J lost 7 bases, and 14 bases stayed unmatched. DNA for the CDR3: TGTGCCAGCAGTATCACCCGGCAGGGGGTCGGGGAGCAGTACTTC. It yields the protein CASSITRQGVGEQYF.

The rearrangement joins TRBV5-1 to TRBJ1-2, with no clear D. Germline V gene lookup returns CDR1 SGHRS and CDR2 YFSETQ. V was shortened by 0 bases and J by 6 bases, with 18 bases between the two germline ends. The CDR3 sequence is 16 residues long. The CDR3 region is CASSLVGGEYRNGYTF. DNA of the CDR3: TGCGCCAGCAGCTTGGTCGGCGGAGAATACCGAAATGGCTACACCTTC.

This clone was observed a few times. The chain links TRBV18 to TRBJ2-2, with a weak D call TRBD1 (6 bases). Germline V gives CDR1 KGHSH, CDR2 LQKENI. There are 15 residues in the CDR3. V was clipped by 1 base and J by 7 bases, with 13 bases between them. The CDR3 spells CASSPRQADIGELFF. The CDR3 DNA is TGTGCCAGCTCACCACGACAGGCGGATATCGGGGAGCTGTTTTTT.

The J gene is TRBJ2-3, the V gene TRBV5-5; maybe TRBD1 (5 bases). The CDR3 is 15 amino acids. V was trimmed by 5 bases and J by 0 bases, leaving 13 bases between them. In germline, CDR1 is SGHKS, CDR2 YYEKEE (reference sequence). The CDR3 region is CASRATATSTDTQYF. The CDR3, as DNA: TGTGCCAGCAGAGCGACAGCAACTAGCACAGATACGCAGTATTTT. The variable domain in full, completed from reference TRBV5-5 and TRBJ2-3, reads DAGVTQSPTHLIKTRGQQVTLRCSPISGHKSVSWYQQVLGQGPQFIFQYYEKEERGRGNFPDRFSARQFPNYSSELNVNALLLGDSALYLCASRATATSTDTQYFGPGTRLTVL.

This clone was picked up one time. The V gene is TRBV4-1, the J gene TRBJ2-7, with 9 nucleotides matching TRBD2. J lost 3 bases, V lost 5 bases, and 8 bases had no gene match. The CDR3 spans 15 residues. CDR1 MGHRA and CDR2 YSYEKL come from the germline V gene. CDR3 sequence (DNA): TGCGCCAGCAGCGCGGGAGGGACTTCAGTCTACGAGCAGTACTTC. Translation: CASSAGGTSVYEQYF.

The chain recombines TRBV3-1 (or the pseudogene TRBV3-2) with TRBJ2-5, with 14 bases matching TRBD2. Germline V CDR1 and CDR2: LGHDT, YNNKEL (reference sequence). The CDR3 consists of 17 residues. With 2 bases clipped from V and 2 bases from J, the junction kept 4 bases outside the gene matches. The CDR3 nucleotides are TGTGCCAGCAGCCAATTCGGACTAGCGGGGGGTCAAGAGACCCAGTACTTC. Protein sequence: CASSQFGLAGGQETQYF.

The genes are TRBV15 and TRBJ2-1, with 11 bases aligning to TRBD2. V shed 0 bases, J shed 8 bases, and the junction held 6 bases outside the gene matches. The CDR3 runs to 16 residues. Germline lookup yields CDR1 LNHNV and CDR2 YYDKDF (reference sequence). This chain's CDR3 is CATSRDVAGGKDEQFF. CDR3 DNA: TGTGCCACCAGCAGAGACGTAGCGGGGGGGAAGGATGAGCAGTTCTTC. Looking up the rest from reference TRBV15 and TRBJ2-1 gives the full variable domain: DAMVIQNPRYQVTQFGKPVTLSCSQTLNHNVMYWYQQKSSQAPKLLFHYYDKDFNNEADTPDNFQSRRPNTSFCFLDIRSPGLGDTAMYLCATSRDVAGGKDEQFFGPGTRLTVL.

This clone showed up just once. The chain carries TRBV6-2 or TRBV6-3 and TRBJ2-7; 8 bases map to TRBD1. V was pared by 5 bases and J by 5 bases, with 11 bases of the junction left unmatched. The CDR3 covers 15 residues. The germline V gene has CDR1 MNHEY and CDR2 SVGEGT. CDR3 coding DNA: TGTGCCAGCAGTACCCCGATGACAGGGGCGGACGAGCAGTACTTC. The encoded protein is CASSTPMTGADEQYF.

The chain couples TRBV9 to TRBJ1-6, with D possibly TRBD1 on 5 matching bases. V was clipped by 0 bases and J by 11 bases, with 12 bases between them. The CDR3 sequence is 14 residues long. Looked up from germline, CDR1 is SGDLS and CDR2 is YYNGEE. CDR3 in amino acids: CASSVDAVQAPLHF. DNA for the CDR3: TGTGCCAGCAGCGTAGATGCAGTACAGGCACCCCTCCACTTT.

This chain connects TRBV24-1 to TRBJ1-3, with TRBD1 matching 8 bases. V lost 4 bases and J lost 1; bases outside the gene matches: 5. Germline values: CDR1 KGHDR, CDR2 SFDVKD. The CDR3 covers 16 residues. The CDR3 protein is CATSEDRERSGNTIYF. For the CDR3, the DNA is TGTGCCACCAGTGAGGACAGGGAAAGGTCTGGAAACACCATATATTTT.

The chain recombines TRBV28 with TRBJ2-1; perhaps TRBD1 as D (6 bases). The ends were cut back, 7 bases at V and 1 base at J, with 17 bases in the middle. The CDR3 sequence is 16 residues long. Germline CDR1 MDHEN, CDR2 SYDVKM. This CDR3 is CASTGQGRGSYNEQFF. The CDR3, as DNA: TGTGCCAGCACGGGGCAGGGGCGCGGGTCCTACAATGAGCAGTTCTTC.

The chain uses TRBV10-2 and TRBJ2-1; tentatively, D is TRBD2 (6 bases). The CDR3 has 15 amino acids. V lost 6 bases and J lost 0, with 12 bases in between. The germline CDR1 and CDR2 sequences are WSHSY and SAAADI. The CDR3 region is CASRGRRGSYNEQFF. The CDR3 nucleotides read TGCGCCAGCAGAGGGCGGAGGGGCTCCTACAATGAGCAGTTCTTC.

The V gene is TRBV12-3 or TRBV12-4, the J gene TRBJ2-7, with D maybe TRBD2 (6 bases). The CDR3 runs 13 residues. V shed 4 bases and J shed 0 bases, with 7 bases lying between them. CDR3 residues: CASSYGSSYEQYF. The DNA of the CDR3 is TGTGCCAGCAGTTACGGGAGCTCCTACGAGCAGTACTTC.

The genes are TRBV27 and TRBJ2-2, with TRBD1 identical over 7 bases. With 9 bases clipped from V and 4 bases from J, the junction kept 17 bases outside the gene matches. The CDR3 totals 17 residues. Per germline, CDR1 MNHEY and CDR2 SMNVEV (reference sequence). Here the CDR3 reads CASSVSLRRGITGELFF. The CDR3 DNA reads as TGTGCCAGTTCAGTTTCGTTACGCAGGGGGATCACCGGGGAGCTGTTTTTT.

The V call is TRBV2, the J call TRBJ2-5; no clear D. Germline CDR1 reads SNHLY; CDR2 reads FYNNEI. The length of the CDR3 is 11 residues. V lost 5 bases to trimming and J lost 2 bases, with 3 bases between them. The CDR3 loop reads CASSLQETQYF. The CDR3 region has the DNA TGTGCCAGCAGTCTTCAAGAGACCCAGTACTTC. The full variable domain, with the rest looked up from reference TRBV2 and TRBJ2-5, is EPEVTQTPSHQVTQMGQEVILRCVPISNHLYFYWYRQILGQKVEFLVSFYNNEISEKSEIFDDQFSVERPDGSNFTLKIRSTKLEDSAMYFCASSLQETQYFGPGTRLLVL.

This chain uses TRBV19 with TRBJ1-4; D call uncertain. Germline-derived CDR1 and CDR2 are LNHDA and SQIVND (reference sequence). The CDR3 covers 15 residues. Trimming removed 5 bases from V and 0 bases from J, with 10 bases in between. The CDR3: CASSPGLATNEKLFF. The CDR3 nucleotides are TGTGCCAGTAGTCCAGGCCTTGCAACTAATGAAAAACTGTTTTTT. The full variable domain, rest sourced from reference TRBV19 and TRBJ1-4, is DGGITQSPKYLFRKEGQNVTLSCEQNLNHDAMYWYRQDPGQGLRLIYYSQIVNDFQKGDIAEGYSVSREKKESFPLTVTSAQKNPTAFYLCASSPGLATNEKLFFGSGTQLSVL.

The V gene is TRBV7-2, the J gene TRBJ1-1; the D gene is possibly TRBD1 (5 bases). V was cut by 5 bases and J by 5 bases, with 15 bases left in between. The CDR3 has 14 residues. Germline CDR1 reads SGHTA; CDR2 reads FQGNSA. CDR3 nucleotide sequence: TGTACCAGCAGCCAATCCAGGGCATGGACTGAAGCTTTCTTT. This encodes CTSSQSRAWTEAFF.

The chain employs TRBV9 and TRBJ2-1; TRBD1 might be the D (6 bases). V was shortened by 0 bases and J by 7 bases, with 11 bases between the two germline ends. The CDR3 contains 14 residues. Germline V gives CDR1 SGDLS, CDR2 YYNGEE. CDR3 nucleotide sequence: TGTGCCAGCAGCGTAGGGACCACAGGGAATGAGCAGTTCTTC. Encoded protein: CASSVGTTGNEQFF.

The rearrangement uses TRBV24-1 and TRBJ2-3; D is unresolved. Per germline, CDR1 KGHDR and CDR2 SFDVKD. V shed 1 base and J shed 2 bases, with 3 bases lying between them. This CDR3 is built from 13 residues. The CDR3 spells CATSDFNTDTQYF. The CDR3 region has the DNA TGTGCCACCAGTGATTTTAACACAGATACGCAGTATTTT.

This sequence joins TRBV6-2 or TRBV6-3 and TRBJ2-3, with 7 positions matching TRBD2. After removal of 4 bases from V and 4 bases from J, the junction contained 11 bases not matched to a gene. Germline V gene lookup returns CDR1 MNHEY and CDR2 SVGEGT. The CDR3 contains 16 residues. The CDR3 loop is CASSSPAGELADTQYF. DNA for the CDR3: TGTGCCAGCAGTTCCCCGGCGGGGGAATTAGCAGATACGCAGTATTTT.